The present TCR beta chain was sequenced within a study of blood T cell repertoires in COVID-19. Overall study context: The United States, Italy and Spain provided the acute and convalescent COVID-19 samples. From T cells, B-cell-depleted T cells, or PBMCs came the material, which was cDNA or gDNA.

Per the original methods: It was from reference gene primer amplification that nucleated cell counts were estimated. TCRdb's table, derived via immunoSEQ multiplex PCR, lists solely in-frame clones and lacks some. The DNA was the basis for D and trimming; V, J and clone size are from that table. The sample lists tens of thousands of clones, around 87% seen once, with 4.5% to 5.5% in the top ten. The CDR3 has 14 residues. Looked up from germline, CDR1 is LNHDA and CDR2 is SQIVND (reference sequence). Trimming removed 0 bases at V and 4 bases at J, with 9 bases between. This sequence originates from a woman of 80 years or more with acute or convalescent COVID-19. Source material: peripheral blood. The genes are TRBV19 and TRBJ2-5; D may be TRBD1 (5 bases). CDR3 DNA: TGTGCCAGTAGTATAGAGGCAGGGCGAGAGACCCAGTACTTC. Translated, it gives CASSIEAGRETQYF.